This T cell receptor beta chain came from a study of blood T cell repertoires in COVID-19. Across the whole study: Collection of acute and convalescent COVID-19 samples took place in the United States, Italy and Spain. Sources were T cells, B-cell-depleted T cells, or PBMCs; the material itself was cDNA or gDNA.

Sequencing was performed with immunoSEQ multiplex PCR; in TCRdb, only in-frame clones are kept and a portion is missing. The data contain about 34,000 clones, 78% of them seen just once; the ten biggest clones take up 7% to 8.5%. Source material: peripheral blood. The receptor was isolated from a woman aged 60-75 years with acute or convalescent COVID-19.

Written as DNA, the CDR3 is TGTGCCAGCAGTGCCAGGTGGCAGTATAATTCACCCCTCCACTTT. Its translation is CASSARWQYNSPLHF. The chain recombines TRBV27 with TRBJ1-6; D unclear. This CDR3 has 15 residues. The V gene's germline CDR1 is MNHEY and CDR2 SMNVEV (reference sequence). With 5 bases removed from V and 4 bases from J, the gap between germline ends came to 12 bases.